A single sample gave rise to the 8 T cell receptor beta chains below, sequenced in a study of blood T cell repertoires in COVID-19. The assay was immunoSEQ multiplex PCR, and TCRdb's table has in-frame clones only and misses some. The repertoire includes 200,000 to 250,000 clones, over 80% of them detected once, and 5.5% to 7.5% sits in the top ten. The specimen was PBMCs or T cells enriched from blood (not recorded which). These receptors were taken from a middle-aged woman who had recovered from COVID-19.

The rearrangement uses TRBV5-1 and TRBJ2-3; D may be TRBD2 (6 bases). CDR3 length: 15 residues. V gave up 5 bases and J gave up 0 bases, with 13 bases separating them. Germline V gene lookup returns CDR1 SGHRS and CDR2 YFSETQ. In nucleotides, the CDR3 is TGCGCCAGCAGGCTCCTTGGGGGGAGCACAGATACGCAGTATTTT. Protein: CASRLLGGSTDTQYF.

The chain recombines TRBV7-9 with TRBJ1-1; the match to TRBD1 covers 10 bases. Germline-derived CDR1 and CDR2 are SEHNR and FQNEAQ (reference sequence). V shed 5 bases and J 5 bases; nucleotides not matched to a gene: 8. The CDR3 is made up of 15 amino acids. DNA for the CDR3: TGTGCCAGCAGCGAGTGGGACAGGGGCGAAACTGAAGCTTTCTTT. As protein: CASSEWDRGETEAFF.

The rearrangement links TRBV7-2 to TRBJ2-1; TRBD2 agrees at 9 bases. CDR1 is SGHTA, CDR2 FQGNSA, per germline. V lost 3 bases to trimming and J lost 10 bases; unmatched junction nucleotides: 4. The CDR3 loop spans 13 amino acids. The DNA for the CDR3 is TGTGCCAGCAGCTTTCAGACTAGCGGAGAGCAGTTCTTC. Amino acids: CASSFQTSGEQFF.

Only one count was recorded for this clone. CDR3 sequence (DNA): TGTGCCAGCAGCTCCTCCGGGACAGGGGGAACCGGGGAGCTGTTTTTT. Residues: CASSSSGTGGTGELFF. The chain joins TRBV7-9 to TRBJ2-2, with 11 bases aligning to TRBD1. Germline V gives CDR1 SEHNR, CDR2 FQNEAQ (reference sequence). The ends lost 4 bases at V and 5 bases at J; junction bases unmatched: 6. The CDR3 totals 16 residues.

The chain has TRBV28 and TRBJ2-4; D possibly corresponds to TRBD1 (5 bases). V was cut by 7 bases and J by 0 bases, with 19 bases left in between. The CDR3 is 17 residues long. The germline V gene has CDR1 MDHEN and CDR2 SYDVKM. The CDR3 DNA reads as TGTGCCAGCACGGGCAGGGCCCCCCTCTTAGCCAAAAACATTCAGTACTTC. Its translation is CASTGRAPLLAKNIQYF.

V is TRBV3-1 (or the pseudogene TRBV3-2) and J is TRBJ2-7; D not certain. The CDR3 sequence is 12 residues long. The germline CDR1 and CDR2 sequences are LGHDT and YNNKEL (reference sequence). Trimming took 4 bases from V and 7 from J, leaving 11 bases between them. The CDR3 nucleotides read TGTGCCAGCAGCCCAACCCTAGGAGAGCAGTACTTC. As protein: CASSPTLGEQYF.

This chain uses TRBV9 with TRBJ1-2; D is unclear. Deletions cut 0 bases from V and 6 bases from J, with 15 bases between. The CDR3 has 15 amino acids. Germline V gives CDR1 SGDLS, CDR2 YYNGEE. CDR3: CASSVEVEGGDGYTF. CDR3 in DNA: TGTGCCAGCAGCGTAGAAGTGGAGGGAGGCGATGGCTACACCTTC.

CDR3 nucleotide sequence: TGTGCCAGCAGCTTTATGAACACTGAAGCTTTCTTT. This translates into CASSFMNTEAFF. This chain connects TRBV6-5 to TRBJ1-1; D uncertain. V lost 6 bases and J lost 0, with 5 bases in between. The CDR3 contains 12 residues. CDR1 and CDR2 (germline): MNHEY, SVGAGI.